This TCR beta chain was sequenced during a study of T cell responses to AZD1222 COVID-19 vaccine. Only in-frame clones appear in the TCRdb table, and some are missing; sequencing was by immunoSEQ multiplex PCR. This sample has 95,000 to 150,000 clones; about 88% occur once, and the top ten carry roughly a tenth. Germline V lookup: CDR1 SEHNR, CDR2 FQNEAQ (reference sequence). The trim removed 10 bases at V and 6 bases at J, leaving 14 bases unmatched. This CDR3 region has 15 residues. The input for sequencing was peripheral blood, taken on day 0 of AZD1222 vaccination. The receptor was derived from an adult in good health. This chain uses TRBV7-9 with TRBJ2-1, with TRBD2 matching over 8 bases. CDR3 DNA sequence: TGTGCCACCCCAGGTGGGCTAGCGGGCCTCAATGAGCAGTTCTTC. It yields the protein CATPGGLAGLNEQFF.